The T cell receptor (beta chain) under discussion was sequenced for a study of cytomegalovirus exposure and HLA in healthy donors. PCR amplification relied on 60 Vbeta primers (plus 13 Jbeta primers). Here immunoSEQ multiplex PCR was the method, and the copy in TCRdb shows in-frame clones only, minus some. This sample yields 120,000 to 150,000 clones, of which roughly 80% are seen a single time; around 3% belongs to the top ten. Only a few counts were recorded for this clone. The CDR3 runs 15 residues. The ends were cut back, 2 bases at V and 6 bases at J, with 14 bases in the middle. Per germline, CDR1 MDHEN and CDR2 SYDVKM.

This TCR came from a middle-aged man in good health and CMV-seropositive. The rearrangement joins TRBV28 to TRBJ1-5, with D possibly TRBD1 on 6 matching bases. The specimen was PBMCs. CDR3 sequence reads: CASSLPTGMSQPQHF. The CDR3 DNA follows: TGTGCCAGCAGTTTACCTACAGGGATGAGTCAGCCCCAGCATTTT.